The T cell receptor beta chain described here comes from a study of cytotoxic CD8 clonotypes in ibrutinib-treated CLL. Study details: 24 partial and 2 complete responses; at median approximately 70 months, around 14 remitted, around twelve progressed. General study results and limits: Sustained-remission and progressing patients had unequal sampling times.

With 2 bases removed from V and 8 bases from J, the gap between germline ends came to 18 bases. Germline V gives CDR1 SGHVS, CDR2 FNYEAQ. The CDR3 is made up of 15 amino acids. Libraries were prepared by immunoSEQ multiplex PCR; TCRdb keeps only in-frame clonotypes and omits some of them. The top ten hold about 2.1% of the sample, which has some 130,000 clones, 75% to 90% seen once. Libraries of TCR beta were made from roughly 1.8 micrograms of genomic DNA that came from cryopreserved PBMCs. This clone appeared once. Its antigen is still unknown. J is TRBJ1-2 and V is TRBV7-6; D is unresolved. The receptor's source is a human donor with chronic lymphocytic leukemia. The material was PBMCs, obtained after 24 months of ibrutinib treatment. CDR3 DNA: TGTGCCAGCAGCTTACGGCCGGAGGTACGGCGGGGCTACACCTTC. Translated: CASSLRPEVRRGYTF.